This TCR beta chain is drawn from a study of HIV-infected patients and healthy controls. Germline CDR1 is SEHNR and CDR2 is FQNEAQ (reference sequence). The CDR3 length is 14 residues. Losses at the gene ends were 3 bases for V and 9 bases for J; bases not matched to a gene: 7. One entry per CDR3 protein, called by TCRdb with MiXCR from the 5' RACE reads. The sample yields 55,000 to 70,000 distinct CDR3 sequences, about 19% seen once. V usage is TRBV7-9 and J usage is TRBJ2-3; 9 positions agree with TRBD1. This TCR was recovered from a human donor in good health. The sample comprised CD4+ T cells from blood. This CDR3 is CASSLGTGGATQYF. For the CDR3, the DNA is TGTGCCAGCAGCTTGGGAACAGGGGGCGCCACGCAGTATTTT.